This T cell receptor beta chain came from a study of T cells in localized non-small cell lung cancer. Only in-frame clones appear in the TCRdb table, and some are missing; sequencing was by immunoSEQ multiplex PCR. Here the sample spans 35,000 or so clones, approximately 90% being singletons. Overall study findings and caveats: Patients showing higher blood T cell density tended to see longer overall survival. Paired adjacent lung recovered a median around 52 of the top 100 tumor clones. Exceeding tumor, uninvolved adjacent lung had the highest T cell clonality.

Turning to this clone: Its antigen is not identified.

Sequenced here: peripheral blood, sampled before any cancer treatment. The clonotype comes from a woman aged 35-75 years with stage I lung adenocarcinoma.

In DNA, the CDR3 is TGTGCCACCAGCAGAGATCTGCGTTACGGAGAGACCCAGTACTTC. This sequence encodes CATSRDLRYGETQYF. V and J are TRBV15 and TRBJ2-5; no reliable D call. The CDR3 is 15 amino acids. The V gene's germline CDR1 is LNHNV and CDR2 YYDKDF (reference sequence). Between the trimmed V and J ends, which lost 0 bases and 4 bases, there was a span of 12 bases.